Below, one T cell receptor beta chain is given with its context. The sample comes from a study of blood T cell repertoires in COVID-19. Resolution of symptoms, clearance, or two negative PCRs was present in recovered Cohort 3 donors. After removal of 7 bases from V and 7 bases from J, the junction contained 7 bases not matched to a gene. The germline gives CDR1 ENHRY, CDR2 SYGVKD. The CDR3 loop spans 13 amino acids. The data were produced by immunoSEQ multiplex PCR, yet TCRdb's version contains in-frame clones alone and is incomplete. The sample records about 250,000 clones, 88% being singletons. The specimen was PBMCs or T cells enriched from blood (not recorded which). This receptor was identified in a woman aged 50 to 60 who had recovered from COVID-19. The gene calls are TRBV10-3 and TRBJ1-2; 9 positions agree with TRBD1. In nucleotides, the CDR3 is TGTGCCATCAACAGACAGGGGGGGGTTGGCTACACCTTC. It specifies CAINRQGGVGYTF.